The 32 T cell receptor beta chains reported below all come from one sample, sequenced in a study of T cells in Graves' hyperthyroidism and ophthalmopathy. Amplification yielded TCR beta CDR3 regions, with RNA transcripts as the source. HTBI primers drove first-round RT-PCR of the TCR CDR3. TCRdb reanalysed the multiplex PCR reads using MiXCR and keeps one entry per CDR3 protein. The data show approximately 200,000 distinct CDR3 sequences, about a sixth seen once. The source material was blood. The receptors shown here come from a man aged 35-49 years with Graves' hyperthyroidism.

This chain connects TRBV5-1 to TRBJ1-5, with D unclear. Trimming left V 1 base short and J 0 bases short, with 5 bases between. The germline V gene encodes CDR1 SGHRS and CDR2 YFSETQ. The CDR3 totals 14 residues. The CDR3 DNA follows: TGCGCCAGCAGCTTGTCTCCTAGCAATCAGCCCCAGCATTTT. Residues: CASSLSPSNQPQHF.

This clonotype came up many times. CDR3 amino acids: CASSLNRDGAGNSPLHF. The CDR3 DNA reads TGTGCCAGCAGTCTAAACAGGGACGGAGCTGGTAATTCACCCCTCCACTTT. This chain uses TRBV27 with TRBJ1-6; D possibly corresponds to TRBD1 (6 bases). Trimming pared 5 bases from V and 6 bases from J, leaving 20 bases between. Germline-derived CDR1 and CDR2 are MNHEY and SMNVEV (reference sequence). The CDR3 runs 17 residues.

CDR3 in amino acids: CASSPTGAPNEKLFF. CDR3 bases: TGTGCCAGCAGCCCGACAGGTGCACCTAATGAAAAACTGTTTTTT. The chain links TRBV7-3 to TRBJ1-4; D possibly corresponds to TRBD1 (6 bases). Germline V gene lookup returns CDR1 SGHTA and CDR2 FQGTGA. The CDR3 loop spans 15 amino acids. V was clipped by 5 bases and J by 3 bases, with 13 bases between them.

This clonotype was detected a few times. The V and J genes are TRBV4-2 and TRBJ1-4; D may be TRBD1 (6 bases). V was pared by 0 bases and J by 7 bases, with 12 bases between. Per germline, CDR1 LGHNA and CDR2 YNFKEQ. CDR3 size: 15 residues. The CDR3 protein is CASSQEKGGVEKLFF. For the CDR3, the DNA is TGTGCCAGCAGCCAAGAAAAGGGGGGGGTTGAAAAACTGTTTTTT.

Many counts were recorded for this clonotype. The chain links TRBV18 to TRBJ2-1; a possible D gene is TRBD1 (7 bases). The V gene's germline CDR1 is KGHSH and CDR2 LQKENI. The length of the CDR3 is 15 residues. V was clipped by 3 bases and J by 2 bases, with 11 bases between them. This chain's CDR3 is CASSPGGQTYNEQFF. The DNA for the CDR3 is TGTGCCAGCTCACCGGGGGGACAGACCTACAATGAGCAGTTCTTC. Full variable domain (rest looked up from reference TRBV18 and TRBJ2-1): NAGVMQNPRHLVRRRGQEARLRCSPMKGHSHVYWYRQLPEEGLKFMVYLQKENIIDESGMPKERFSAEFPKEGPSILRIQQVVRGDSAAYFCASSPGGQTYNEQFFGPGTRLTVL.

This clonotype was counted ten times or more. The chain carries TRBV12-3 or TRBV12-4 and TRBJ2-1; 7 positions agree with TRBD1. After removal of 6 bases from V and 0 bases from J, the junction contained 5 bases not matched to a gene. This CDR3 contains 15 residues. DNA for the CDR3: TGTGCCAGCAGCAACGACAGGGCCTCCTACAATGAGCAGTTCTTC. Translated: CASSNDRASYNEQFF.

This clonotype was picked up a small number of times. The chain uses TRBV7-3 and TRBJ1-2; tentative D call: TRBD1 (6 bases). V gave up 6 bases and J gave up 2 bases, with 10 bases separating them. Germline V gene data show CDR1 as SGHTA and CDR2 as FQGTGA. The CDR3 totals 13 residues. The CDR3 sequence: CASRGDRNYGYTF. The CDR3 region has the DNA TGTGCCAGCAGGGGTGACAGGAACTATGGCTACACCTTC.

This clonotype was counted a few times. This chain uses TRBV14 with TRBJ2-5; 8 nucleotides match TRBD2. This CDR3 spans 15 amino acids. CDR1 and CDR2 (germline): SGHDN, FVKESK. The V and J ends lost 1 base and 3 bases, in that order; junction bases with no gene match: 4. The CDR3 DNA reads TGTGCCAGCAGCCAAGTAGCGGGGTTAAAAGAGACCCAGTACTTC. As protein: CASSQVAGLKETQYF.

This clonotype was picked up a small number of times. V is TRBV5-5 and J is TRBJ2-7; D uncertain. The CDR3 totals 15 residues. Trimming removed 4 bases from V and 3 bases from J, with 17 bases in between. CDR1 is SGHKS and CDR2 is YYEKEE in the germline V gene (reference sequence). CDR3 nucleotide sequence: TGTGCCAGCAGCCGAACGGGCAGTGGTGACTACGAGCAGTACTTC. Translated, it gives CASSRTGSGDYEQYF.

A note on this clonotype: Its ends do not fully match the called genes, so a read error is possible. The CDR3 sequence is CASSQLLDGLGEQFF. As DNA, the CDR3 is TGCGCCAGCAGCCAACTACTAGATGGGTTGGGTGAGCAGTTCTTC. V is TRBV11-2 and J is TRBJ2-1, with a possible D match to TRBD2 (5 bases). Germline lookup yields CDR1 SGHAT and CDR2 FQNNGV. The CDR3 loop spans 15 amino acids. The complete variable domain, with remaining parts taken from reference TRBV11-2 and TRBJ2-1, reads EAGVAQSPRYKIIEKRQSVAFWCNPISGHATLYWYQQILGQGPKLLIQFQNNGVVDDSQLPKDRFSAERLKGVDSTLKIQPAKLEDSAVYLCASSQLLDGLGEQFFGPGTRLTVL.

This clonotype has only a few counts. The chain couples TRBV4-3 to TRBJ2-1, with 8 bases identical to TRBD2. Germline CDR1 and CDR2: LGHNA and YSLEER. J gave up 8 bases and V 0 bases, and 9 bases lay outside the gene matches. This CDR3 region has 16 residues. The chain's CDR3 is CASSQDPRGGLDEQFF. The CDR3 bases are TGCGCCAGCAGCCAAGATCCCCGGGGGGGCTTGGATGAGCAGTTCTTC.

This clonotype was seen repeatedly, ten times or more. This chain links TRBV15 with TRBJ1-2; D is uncertain. Germline CDR1 LNHNV, CDR2 YYDKDF (reference sequence). The CDR3 totals 14 residues. The V and J ends lost 3 bases and 4 bases respectively, with 12 bases between them. CDR3 bases: TGTGCCACCAGCAGTGGATCACAAGGCTATGGCTACACCTTC. Amino acids: CATSSGSQGYGYTF.

The chain couples TRBV6-1 to TRBJ1-2; the match to TRBD1 covers 10 bases. V trimming: 5 bases; J trimming: 4 bases; junction bases outside the gene matches: 7. The CDR3 is 15 amino acids. Germline-derived CDR1 and CDR2 are MNHNS and SASEGT. CDR3 protein: CASSFGGTGVYGYTF. The CDR3 DNA reads TGTGCCAGCAGTTTTGGCGGGACAGGGGTCTATGGCTACACCTTC.

This clonotype showed up many times. J is TRBJ1-2 and V is TRBV27; tentatively, D is TRBD1 (5 bases). Trimming pared 5 bases from V and 4 bases from J, leaving 14 bases between. The CDR3 consists of 14 residues. Germline V gives CDR1 MNHEY, CDR2 SMNVEV (reference sequence). CDR3 loop: CASSPVGPRYGYTF. CDR3 nucleotide sequence: TGTGCCAGCAGTCCCGTGGGACCGCGCTATGGCTACACCTTC.

There are a few counts of this clonotype. The V call is TRBV12-3 or TRBV12-4, the J call TRBJ2-7; D not certain. Trimming took off 5 bases at V and 0 bases at J, with 5 bases between the two ends. The CDR3 runs 12 residues. Here the CDR3 reads CASSVSSYEQYF. The CDR3 nucleotides read TGTGCCAGCAGTGTCTCCTCCTACGAGCAGTACTTC.

This clonotype was seen only a few times. The gene calls are TRBV6-2 or TRBV6-3 and TRBJ2-3; 12 positions agree with TRBD2. V dropped 7 bases and J dropped 4; count of bases not matched to a gene: 3. Germline V gene sequence: CDR1 MNHEY, CDR2 SVGEGT. This CDR3 has 14 residues. The chain's CDR3 is CASTASGGADTQYF. The CDR3 coding sequence is TGTGCCAGCACGGCTAGCGGGGGGGCAGATACGCAGTATTTT.

V and J are TRBV9 and TRBJ1-5; TRBD1 agrees at 7 bases. V shed 4 bases, J shed 0 bases, and the junction held 4 bases outside the gene matches. This CDR3 region has 15 residues. CDR1 and CDR2 (germline): SGDLS, YYNGEE. Here the CDR3 DNA reads TGTGCCAGCAGCAGACAGGGTTTTAGCAATCAGCCCCAGCATTTT. Translated: CASSRQGFSNQPQHF.

In this sample, this clonotype turned up many times. This rearrangement joins TRBV7-9 to TRBJ1-2; the match to TRBD1 covers 8 bases. The CDR3 sequence is 15 residues long. Trimming took 1 base from V and 2 from J; bases not matched to a gene: 3. Germline values: CDR1 SEHNR, CDR2 FQNEAQ (reference sequence). The CDR3 nucleotides read TGTGCCAGCAGCTTAGAACAGGGGGTGAACTATGGCTACACCTTC. It yields the protein CASSLEQGVNYGYTF.

The count of this clonotype is one. The chain combines TRBV5-1 with TRBJ2-1; possibly TRBD1 for D (6 bases). Per the germline V gene, CDR1 is SGHRS and CDR2 is YFSETQ. V shed 0 bases and J shed 4 bases, with 14 bases lying between them. CDR3 size: 16 residues. CDR3 in amino acids: CASSLVGGATYNEQFF. DNA for the CDR3: TGCGCCAGCAGCTTGGTAGGGGGAGCTACTTACAATGAGCAGTTCTTC.

This clonotype was detected many times. V is TRBV5-1 and J is TRBJ2-3; the match to TRBD2 covers 11 bases. V was clipped by 1 base and J by 0 bases; unmatched bases: 4. The CDR3 length is 17 residues. Germline-derived CDR1 and CDR2 are SGHRS and YFSETQ. The CDR3 bases are TGCGCCAGCAGCTTGTCTAGCGGGGGGCCTAGCACAGATACGCAGTATTTT. Translating it yields CASSLSSGGPSTDTQYF.

The sample holds many counts of this clonotype. The chain is built from TRBV7-9 and TRBJ1-2; D is unclear. Germline V gene data show CDR1 as SEHNR and CDR2 as FQNEAQ (reference sequence). The ends were cut back, 10 bases at V and 8 bases at J, with 17 bases in the middle. The CDR3 has 12 residues. In DNA, the CDR3 is TGTGCCACCACCTCTCCCGATGACGGCTACACCTTC. It codes for CATTSPDDGYTF.

This clonotype has ten or more counts. This rearrangement joins TRBV27 to TRBJ2-5; D is uncertain. The V end lost 5 bases, the J end lost 2 bases, and 9 bases lay between the germline ends. Germline assignment: CDR1 MNHEY and CDR2 SMNVEV (reference sequence). The CDR3 contains 13 residues. For the CDR3, the DNA is TGTGCCAGCAGTGGGCACCTACAAGAGACCCAGTACTTC. It yields the protein CASSGHLQETQYF.

This chain joins TRBV4-2 and TRBJ2-1, with 12 bases fitting TRBD1. The CDR3 is made up of 12 amino acids. Germline values: CDR1 LGHNA, CDR2 YNFKEQ. The CDR3 DNA reads as TGTGGAGGGACAGGGGGCCGCAATGAGCAGTTCTTC. It encodes CGGTGGRNEQFF.

V and J are TRBV20-1 and TRBJ1-1, with D unclear. Per germline, CDR1 DFQATT and CDR2 SNEGSKA (reference sequence). The CDR3 is 14 amino acids. The V end was cut by 6 bases, the J end by 1 base, with 15 bases between. The DNA for the CDR3 is TGCAGTGCCAGTCGTAATCGGGGGAACACTGAAGCTTTCTTT. It is translated as CSASRNRGNTEAFF.

This sequence joins TRBV9 and TRBJ1-2, with D hard to call. This CDR3 comprises 13 residues. Germline assignment: CDR1 SGDLS and CDR2 YYNGEE. V lost 3 bases and J 4 bases, leaving 10 bases between the germline ends. The DNA of the CDR3 is TGTGCCAGCAGCGCCGCACGGGGCTATGGCTACACCTTC. Its protein product is CASSAARGYGYTF.

In this sample, this clonotype turned up many times. The genes are TRBV28 and TRBJ2-1, with 11 nucleotides matching TRBD2. The CDR3 contains 20 residues. V dropped 6 bases and J dropped 0; count of bases not matched to a gene: 16. Germline V gene lookup returns CDR1 MDHEN and CDR2 SYDVKM. The CDR3 is CASRPSLAGATTSSYNEQFF. The CDR3 DNA reads as TGTGCCAGCAGGCCCTCACTAGCGGGGGCCACAACGAGCTCCTACAATGAGCAGTTCTTC.

The chain couples TRBV20-1 to TRBJ2-5; 9 bases agree with TRBD1. This CDR3 region has 11 residues. CDR1 is DFQATT and CDR2 is SNEGSKA in the germline V gene (reference sequence). V was pared by 6 bases and J by 5 bases, with 1 base of the junction left unmatched. The chain's CDR3 is CSADRGETQYF. In DNA, the CDR3 is TGCAGTGCGGACAGGGGTGAGACCCAGTACTTC.

The chain couples TRBV7-9 to TRBJ1-4, with 8 bases matching TRBD1. The germline CDR1 and CDR2 sequences are SEHNR and FQNEAQ (reference sequence). The CDR3 runs 14 residues. The V segment lost 6 bases and the J segment 2 bases; nucleotides outside the gene matches: 2. CDR3 amino acids: CASRRTGTNEKLFF. CDR3 sequence (DNA): TGTGCCAGCAGACGGACAGGGACTAATGAAAAACTGTTTTTT.

In this sample, this clonotype turned up many times. V and J are TRBV30 and TRBJ1-1, with D unresolved. V lost 3 bases to trimming and J lost 5 bases, with 13 bases between them. CDR3 length: 13 amino acids. From germline, CDR1 is GTSNPN and CDR2 SVGIG (reference sequence). The CDR3 loop is CAWRRREGTEAFF. Written as DNA, the CDR3 is TGTGCCTGGAGACGGCGGGAAGGGACTGAAGCTTTCTTT.

This clonotype was found a few times. This chain uses TRBV30 with TRBJ1-2, with D maybe TRBD1 (5 bases). The CDR3 extends over 14 amino acids. The ends were cut back, 0 bases at V and 4 bases at J, with 12 bases in the middle. From germline, CDR1 is GTSNPN and CDR2 SVGIG (reference sequence). The CDR3 sequence: CAWSVTGGVYGYTF. CDR3 bases: TGTGCCTGGAGTGTAACGGGGGGGGTCTATGGCTACACCTTC.

The J gene is TRBJ2-3, the V gene TRBV2; 9 bases align to TRBD2. CDR1 SNHLY and CDR2 FYNNEI come from the germline V gene. V lost 3 bases and J lost 5; bases outside the gene matches: 6. The CDR3 runs to 15 residues. The CDR3 sequence is CASSDRAGGQDTQYF. The CDR3 DNA reads as TGTGCCAGCAGTGATCGGGCGGGGGGGCAAGATACGCAGTATTTT.

J is TRBJ2-7 and V is TRBV19; D is tentatively TRBD1 or TRBD2 (6 bases each). This CDR3 has 16 residues. V was trimmed by 3 bases and J by 0 bases, leaving 15 bases between them. Germline V gene data show CDR1 as LNHDA and CDR2 as SQIVND (reference sequence). The CDR3 DNA reads as TGTGCCAGTAGTATGAGGGGGGTCGAAGGCTCCTACGAGCAGTACTTC. It codes for CASSMRGVEGSYEQYF.